Reported below is one T cell receptor beta chain. Its antigen is not known. Time point reported: pretreatment peripheral blood. Urothelial carcinoma in patients was locally advanced or metastatic. This CDR3 is 13 amino acids long. V dropped 4 bases and J dropped 4 bases, with 10 bases sitting between them. The germline V gene encodes CDR1 SNHLY and CDR2 FYNNEI. The sample belongs to a study of PD-L1 blockade in urothelial cancer. Study as a whole: Patients' histories included 0 to 3 prior chemotherapy regimens. Blood samples had a median of 141,255 T cells, tens of thousands of unique TCRs, and clonality approximately 0.085.

Regarding the study as a whole: Pretreatment blood TCR clonality under the median forecast improved survival.

Profiling relied on immunoSEQ multiplex PCR, and the TCRdb table lists in-frame clones only, not all of them. The data show tens of thousands of clones, 79% seen once. The clonotype was recovered from a man between 65 and 85 years old with urothelial cancer. Sequences were derived from PBMCs, sampled around atezolizumab (anti-PD-L1) treatment. The V and J genes are TRBV2 and TRBJ2-5; D is uncertain. The CDR3 nucleotides are TGTGCCAGCAGTGTATTAGGAGTAGAGACCCAGTACTTC. This sequence encodes CASSVLGVETQYF.